In its sample, the clone carrying this T cell receptor (beta chain) was seen many times. As yet, its antigen is unknown. This entry belongs to a study of T cells in Graves' hyperthyroidism and ophthalmopathy. Points from the study as a whole: Ophthalmopathy was identified by the model a median about 6 months ahead of onset. Blood samples included most of the expanded thyroid clonotypes exceeding 0.001.

It was uncontrolled infection, other autoimmune disease, pregnancy or lactation that excluded patients. Amplified regions were TCR beta CDR3 sequences from RNA transcripts. The HTBI set primed first-round TCR CDR3 RT-PCR. TCRdb passed the multiplex PCR reads through MiXCR, listing each CDR3 protein once. The sample has approximately 420,000 distinct CDR3 sequences, about an eighth seen once. CDR3 length: 15 residues. Unmatched junction bases numbered 4, after V lost 4 bases and J lost 7 bases. Germline CDR1 reads SNHLY; CDR2 reads FYNNEI. Sequencing used blood. This TCR came from a woman aged 18-29 years with Graves' hyperthyroidism. The V gene is TRBV2, the J gene TRBJ2-1; TRBD2 matches at 13 bases. Here the CDR3 DNA reads TGTGCCAGCAGTGCCAAACTAGCGGGAGGGAATGAGCAGTTCTTC. Translating it yields CASSAKLAGGNEQFF. The full variable domain, in which reference TRBV2 and TRBJ2-1 provide the parts outside the CDR3, is EPEVTQTPSHQVTQMGQEVILRCVPISNHLYFYWYRQILGQKVEFLVSFYNNEISEKSEIFDDQFSVERPDGSNFTLKIRSTKLEDSAMYFCASSAKLAGGNEQFFGPGTRLTVL.